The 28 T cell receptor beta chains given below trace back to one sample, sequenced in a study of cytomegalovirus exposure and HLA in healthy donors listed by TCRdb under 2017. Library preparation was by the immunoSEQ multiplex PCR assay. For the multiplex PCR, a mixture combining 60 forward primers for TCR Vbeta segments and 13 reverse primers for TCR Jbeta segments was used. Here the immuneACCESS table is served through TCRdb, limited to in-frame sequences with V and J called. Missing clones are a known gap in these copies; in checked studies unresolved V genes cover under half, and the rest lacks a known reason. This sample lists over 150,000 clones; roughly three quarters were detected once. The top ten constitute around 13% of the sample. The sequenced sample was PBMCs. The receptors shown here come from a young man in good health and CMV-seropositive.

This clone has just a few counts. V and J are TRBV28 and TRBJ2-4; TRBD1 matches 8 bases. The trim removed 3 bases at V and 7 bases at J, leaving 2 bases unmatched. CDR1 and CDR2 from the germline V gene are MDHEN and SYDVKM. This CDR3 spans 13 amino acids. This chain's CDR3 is CASSFGDRNIQYF. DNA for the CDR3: TGTGCCAGCAGTTTTGGGGACAGGAACATTCAGTACTTC.

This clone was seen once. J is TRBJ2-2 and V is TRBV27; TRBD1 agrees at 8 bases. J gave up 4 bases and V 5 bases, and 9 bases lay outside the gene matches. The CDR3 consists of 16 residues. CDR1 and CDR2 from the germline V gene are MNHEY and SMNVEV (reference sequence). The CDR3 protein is CASSIYRGSGTGELFF. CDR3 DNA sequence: TGTGCCAGCAGTATCTACAGGGGGTCGGGCACCGGGGAGCTGTTTTTT.

CDR3 bases: TGTGCCAGCTCACCACGCACGGGTAATCAGCCCCAGCATTTT. Translated, it gives CASSPRTGNQPQHF. V and J are TRBV18 and TRBJ1-5; no firm D call. V lost 1 base and J 4 bases, leaving 8 bases between the germline ends. This CDR3 has 14 amino acids. Germline CDR1 and CDR2: KGHSH and LQKENI.

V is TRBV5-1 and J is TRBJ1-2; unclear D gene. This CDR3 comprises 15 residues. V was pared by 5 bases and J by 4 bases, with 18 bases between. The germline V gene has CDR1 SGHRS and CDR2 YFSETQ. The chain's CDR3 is CASRGGVGNTYGYTF. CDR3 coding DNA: TGCGCCAGCAGGGGCGGGGTAGGGAATACCTATGGCTACACCTTC.

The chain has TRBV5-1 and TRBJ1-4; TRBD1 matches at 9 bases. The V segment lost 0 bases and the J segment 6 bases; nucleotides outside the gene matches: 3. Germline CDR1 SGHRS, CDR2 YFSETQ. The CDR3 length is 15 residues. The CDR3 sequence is CASSLEGQGYEKLFF. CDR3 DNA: TGCGCCAGCAGCTTGGAAGGACAGGGGTATGAAAAACTGTTTTTT.

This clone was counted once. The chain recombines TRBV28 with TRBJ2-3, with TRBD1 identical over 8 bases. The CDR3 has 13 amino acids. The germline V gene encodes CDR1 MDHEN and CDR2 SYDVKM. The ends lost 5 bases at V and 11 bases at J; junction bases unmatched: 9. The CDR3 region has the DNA TGTGCCAGCAGTACCCCGGACAGGGAAAAGCAGTATTTT. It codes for CASSTPDREKQYF.

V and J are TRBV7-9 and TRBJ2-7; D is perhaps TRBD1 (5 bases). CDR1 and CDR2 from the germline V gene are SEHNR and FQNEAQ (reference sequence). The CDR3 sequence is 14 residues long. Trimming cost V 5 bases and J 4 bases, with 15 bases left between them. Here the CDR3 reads CASSPDSQSYEQYF. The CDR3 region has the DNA TGTGCCAGCAGCCCTGACAGTCAATCTTACGAGCAGTACTTC.

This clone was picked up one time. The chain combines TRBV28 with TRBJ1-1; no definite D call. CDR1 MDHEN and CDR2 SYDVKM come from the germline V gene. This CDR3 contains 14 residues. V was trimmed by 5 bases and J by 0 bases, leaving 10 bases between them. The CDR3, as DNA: TGTGCCAGCAGTCCCGAGCGGCTGAACACTGAAGCTTTCTTT. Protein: CASSPERLNTEAFF.

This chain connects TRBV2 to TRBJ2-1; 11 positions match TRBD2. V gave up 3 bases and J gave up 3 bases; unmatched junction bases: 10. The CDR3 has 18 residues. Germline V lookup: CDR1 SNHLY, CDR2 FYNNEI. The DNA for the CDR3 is TGTGCCAGCAGTGACTCTAGCGGGGGGCCAGATAACTACAATGAGCAGTTCTTC. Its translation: CASSDSSGGPDNYNEQFF.

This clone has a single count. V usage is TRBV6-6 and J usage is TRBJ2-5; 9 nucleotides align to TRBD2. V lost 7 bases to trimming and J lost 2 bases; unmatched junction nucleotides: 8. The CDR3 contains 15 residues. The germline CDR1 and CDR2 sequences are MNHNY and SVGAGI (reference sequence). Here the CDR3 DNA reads TGTGCCAGCACCTACGCGGGAGGGGAACAAGAGACCCAGTACTTC. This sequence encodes CASTYAGGEQETQYF.

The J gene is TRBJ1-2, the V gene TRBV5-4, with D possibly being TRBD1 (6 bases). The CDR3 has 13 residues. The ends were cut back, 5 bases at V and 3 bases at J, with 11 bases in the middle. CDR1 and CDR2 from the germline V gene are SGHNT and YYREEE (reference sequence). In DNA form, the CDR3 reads TGTGCCAGCAGACCAGGGGTGGACTATGGCTACACCTTC. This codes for CASRPGVDYGYTF.

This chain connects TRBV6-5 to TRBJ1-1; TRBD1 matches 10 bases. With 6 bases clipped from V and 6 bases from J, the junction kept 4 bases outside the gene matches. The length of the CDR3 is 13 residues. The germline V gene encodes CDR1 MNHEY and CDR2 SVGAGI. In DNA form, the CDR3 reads TGTGCCAGCAGACACGGACAGGGGGCTGAAGCTTTCTTT. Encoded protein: CASRHGQGAEAFF.

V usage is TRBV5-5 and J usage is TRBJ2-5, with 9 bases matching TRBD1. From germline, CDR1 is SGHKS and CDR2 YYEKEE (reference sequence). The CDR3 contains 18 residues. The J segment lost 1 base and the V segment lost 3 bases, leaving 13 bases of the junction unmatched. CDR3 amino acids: CASSWVDRGRGGQETQYF. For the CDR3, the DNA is TGTGCCAGCAGCTGGGTGGACAGGGGAAGAGGAGGCCAAGAGACCCAGTACTTC.

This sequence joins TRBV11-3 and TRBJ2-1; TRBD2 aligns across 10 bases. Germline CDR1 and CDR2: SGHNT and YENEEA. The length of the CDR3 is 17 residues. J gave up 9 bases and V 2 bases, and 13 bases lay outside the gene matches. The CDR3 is CASSLYASGSHRSEQFF. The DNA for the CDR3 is TGTGCCAGCAGCTTATATGCTAGCGGGAGTCACCGAAGTGAGCAGTTCTTC.

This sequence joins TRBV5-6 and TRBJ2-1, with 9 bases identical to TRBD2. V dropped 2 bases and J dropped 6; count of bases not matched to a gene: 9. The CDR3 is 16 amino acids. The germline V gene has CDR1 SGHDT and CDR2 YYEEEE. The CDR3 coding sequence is TGTGCCAGCAGCTTTGCTAGCGGGATCATCCTCAATGAGCAGTTCTTC. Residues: CASSFASGIILNEQFF.

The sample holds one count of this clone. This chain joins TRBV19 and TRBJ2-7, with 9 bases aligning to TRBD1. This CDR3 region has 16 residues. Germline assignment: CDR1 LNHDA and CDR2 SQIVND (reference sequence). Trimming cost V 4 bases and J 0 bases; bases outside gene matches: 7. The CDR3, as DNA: TGTGCCAGTAGTAAGACAGGGGGGACGTTCTCCTACGAGCAGTACTTC. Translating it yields CASSKTGGTFSYEQYF.

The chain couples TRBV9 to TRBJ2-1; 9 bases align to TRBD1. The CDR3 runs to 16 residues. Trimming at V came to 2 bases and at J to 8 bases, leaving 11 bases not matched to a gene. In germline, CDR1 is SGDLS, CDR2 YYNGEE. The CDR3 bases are TGTGCCAGCAGCGTTAACAGGGGGCTCCCCGTTTATGAGCAGTTCTTC. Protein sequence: CASSVNRGLPVYEQFF.

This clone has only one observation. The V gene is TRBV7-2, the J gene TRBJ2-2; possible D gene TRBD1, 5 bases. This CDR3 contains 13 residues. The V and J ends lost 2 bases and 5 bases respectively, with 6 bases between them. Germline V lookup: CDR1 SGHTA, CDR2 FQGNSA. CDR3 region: CASSLQGTGELFF. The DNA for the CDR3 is TGTGCCAGCAGCTTACAGGGAACCGGGGAGCTGTTTTTT.

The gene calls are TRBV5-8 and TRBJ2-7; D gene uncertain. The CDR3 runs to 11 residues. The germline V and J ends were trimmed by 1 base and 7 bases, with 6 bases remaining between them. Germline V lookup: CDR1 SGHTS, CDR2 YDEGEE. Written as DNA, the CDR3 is TGTGCCAGCAGCTTGCGAGAGGAGCAGTACTTC. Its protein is CASSLREEQYF.

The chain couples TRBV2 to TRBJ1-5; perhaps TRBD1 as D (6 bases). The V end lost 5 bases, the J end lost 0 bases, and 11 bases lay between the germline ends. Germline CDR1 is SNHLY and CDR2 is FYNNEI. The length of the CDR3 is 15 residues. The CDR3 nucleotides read TGTGCCAGCAGTTTCAGGGGTTATAGCAATCAGCCCCAGCATTTT. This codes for CASSFRGYSNQPQHF.

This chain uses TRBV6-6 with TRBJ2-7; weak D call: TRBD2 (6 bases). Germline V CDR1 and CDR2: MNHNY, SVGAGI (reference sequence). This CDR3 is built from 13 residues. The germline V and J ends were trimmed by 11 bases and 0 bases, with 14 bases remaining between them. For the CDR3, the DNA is TGTGCCGCCCTGGGGGGTGTCTCCTACGAGCAGTACTTC. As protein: CAALGGVSYEQYF.

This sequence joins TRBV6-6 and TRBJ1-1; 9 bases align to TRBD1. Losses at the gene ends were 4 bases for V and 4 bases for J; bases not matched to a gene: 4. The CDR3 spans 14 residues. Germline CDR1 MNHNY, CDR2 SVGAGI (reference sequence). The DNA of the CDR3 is TGTGCCAGCAGTTCACAGGGGGCGATCACTGAAGCTTTCTTT. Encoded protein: CASSSQGAITEAFF.

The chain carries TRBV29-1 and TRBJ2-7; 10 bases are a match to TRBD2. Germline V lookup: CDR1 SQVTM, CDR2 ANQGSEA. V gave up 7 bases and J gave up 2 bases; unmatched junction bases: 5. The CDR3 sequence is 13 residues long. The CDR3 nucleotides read TGCAGCGCTAGCGGGAGAAAGACCTACGAGCAGTACTTC. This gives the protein CSASGRKTYEQYF.

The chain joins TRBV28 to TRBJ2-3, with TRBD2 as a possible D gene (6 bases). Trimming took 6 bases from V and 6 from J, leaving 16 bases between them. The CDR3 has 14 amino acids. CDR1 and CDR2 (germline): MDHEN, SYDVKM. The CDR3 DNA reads TGTGCCAGCAGCCCAGATCAAGGAGGGGATACGCAGTATTTT. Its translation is CASSPDQGGDTQYF.

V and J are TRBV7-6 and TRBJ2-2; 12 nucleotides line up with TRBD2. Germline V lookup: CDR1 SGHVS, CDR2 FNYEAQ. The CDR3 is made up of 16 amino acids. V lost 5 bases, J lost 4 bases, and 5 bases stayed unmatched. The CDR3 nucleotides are TGTGCCAGCAGCGCCTGGACTAGCGGGATCACCGGGGAGCTGTTTTTT. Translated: CASSAWTSGITGELFF. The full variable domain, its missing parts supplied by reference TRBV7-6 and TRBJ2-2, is GAGVSQSPRYKVTKRGQDVALRCDPISGHVSLYWYRQALGQGPEFLTYFNYEAQQDKSGLPNDRFSAERPEGSISTLTIQRTEQRDSAMYRCASSAWTSGITGELFFGEGSRLTVL.

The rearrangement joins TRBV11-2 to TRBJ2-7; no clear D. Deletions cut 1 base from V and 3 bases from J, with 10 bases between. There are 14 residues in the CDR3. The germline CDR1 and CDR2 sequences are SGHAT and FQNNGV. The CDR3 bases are TGTGCCAGCAGCTTAGCTTCTCTAAACTACGAGCAGTACTTC. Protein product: CASSLASLNYEQYF.

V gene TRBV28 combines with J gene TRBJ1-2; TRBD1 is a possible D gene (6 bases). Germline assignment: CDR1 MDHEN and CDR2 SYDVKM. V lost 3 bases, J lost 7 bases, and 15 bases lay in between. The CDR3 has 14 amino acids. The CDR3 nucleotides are TGTGCCAGCAGTTTGATTTGGGGGCGTGGTGGCTACACCTTC. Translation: CASSLIWGRGGYTF.

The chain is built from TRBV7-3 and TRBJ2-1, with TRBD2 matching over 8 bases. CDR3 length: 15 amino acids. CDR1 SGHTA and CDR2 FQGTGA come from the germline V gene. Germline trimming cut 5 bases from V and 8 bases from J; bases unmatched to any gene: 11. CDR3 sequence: CASSPRRGVEDEQFF. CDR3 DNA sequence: TGTGCCAGCAGCCCCCGGCGGGGGGTTGAGGATGAGCAGTTCTTC. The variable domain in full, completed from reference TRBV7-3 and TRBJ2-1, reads GAGVSQTPSNKVTEKGKYVELRCDPISGHTALYWYRQSLGQGPEFLIYFQGTGAADDSGLPNDRFFAVRPEGSVSTLKIQRTERGDSAVYLCASSPRRGVEDEQFFGPGTRLTVL.